These 16 T cell receptor beta chains came from one sample sequenced in a study of blood T cell repertoires in COVID-19. This table comes from immunoSEQ multiplex PCR, and its TCRdb copy is limited to in-frame clones, with some not included. Seen here are hundreds of thousands of clones, about 90% observed once, and the top ten hold about 6%. The sample consisted of peripheral blood. The receptors shown here come from a woman between 45 and 65 years old with COVID-19, enrolled during active disease.

This clone was counted between two and nine times. The J gene is TRBJ1-2, the V gene TRBV27; the D is unclear. V was shortened by 6 bases and J by 3 bases, with 11 bases between the two germline ends. The germline CDR1 and CDR2 sequences are MNHEY and SMNVEV (reference sequence). CDR3 length: 13 residues. The CDR3 DNA follows: TGTGCCAGCAGCACCGCGGGATACTATGGCTACACCTTC. Translation: CASSTAGYYGYTF.

Only one count was recorded for this clone. The CDR3 region is CAWSIQGLKEQYF. DNA for the CDR3: TGTGCCTGGAGCATCCAGGGCCTAAAGGAGCAGTACTTC. The gene calls are TRBV30 and TRBJ2-7; D perhaps matches TRBD1 (5 bases). Germline V lookup: CDR1 GTSNPN, CDR2 SVGIG (reference sequence). This CDR3 is 13 amino acids long. Trimming removed 3 bases from V and 7 bases from J, with 16 bases in between.

V usage is TRBV24-1 and J usage is TRBJ2-1; TRBD2 is a possible D gene (5 bases). Germline V gives CDR1 KGHDR, CDR2 SFDVKD. The CDR3 is 13 residues long. The V end lost 2 bases, the J end lost 15 bases, and 16 bases lay between the germline ends. Written as DNA, the CDR3 is TGTGCCACCAGTGATTCCCCAGTGGGAGACTGGTTCTTC. It yields the protein CATSDSPVGDWFF.

The rearrangement joins TRBV6-5 to TRBJ1-2, with 11 bases fitting TRBD1. With 7 bases clipped from V and 7 bases from J, the junction kept 5 bases outside the gene matches. The CDR3 has 13 amino acids. CDR1 MNHEY and CDR2 SVGAGI come from the germline V gene. The CDR3 is CASTLGQGGGYTF. In nucleotides, the CDR3 is TGTGCCAGCACCCTGGGACAGGGGGGTGGCTACACCTTC.

This chain uses TRBV19 with TRBJ2-1, with 10 bases identical to TRBD2. The CDR3 totals 20 residues. Germline V gene data show CDR1 as LNHDA and CDR2 as SQIVND (reference sequence). J lost 0 bases, V lost 7 bases, and 18 bases had no gene match. The CDR3 protein is CASKLRGPSGGPSSYNEQFF. Here the CDR3 DNA reads TGTGCCAGTAAGCTCAGGGGGCCTAGCGGGGGCCCTAGCTCCTACAATGAGCAGTTCTTC.

This chain links TRBV6-6 with TRBJ1-2, with 7 bases matching TRBD1. V lost 6 bases, J lost 2 bases, and 9 bases stayed unmatched. There are 15 residues in the CDR3. Germline V CDR1 and CDR2: MNHNY, SVGAGI (reference sequence). This chain's CDR3 is CASRDRSSPNYGYTF. The CDR3 nucleotides are TGTGCCAGCAGGGACAGGAGCAGTCCAAACTATGGCTACACCTTC.

This clone has a single count. The chain couples TRBV6-5 to TRBJ1-1; 7 bases map to TRBD1. Germline assignment: CDR1 MNHEY and CDR2 SVGAGI. This CDR3 comprises 16 residues. Losses at the gene ends were 2 bases for V and 6 bases for J; bases not matched to a gene: 12. The CDR3 DNA reads TGTGCCAGCAGTTACGATAATAACAGGGGTGTCGCTGAAGCTTTCTTT. This codes for CASSYDNNRGVAEAFF.

The CDR3 sequence is CASSLVGPYYEQYF. The CDR3 nucleotides are TGTGCCAGCAGTTTGGTGGGGCCGTACTACGAGCAGTACTTC. The chain uses TRBV27 and TRBJ2-7; D may be TRBD1 (5 bases). The V and J ends lost 3 bases and 3 bases respectively, with 12 bases between them. CDR1 and CDR2 (germline): MNHEY, SMNVEV (reference sequence). The CDR3 is made up of 14 amino acids.

This clone turned up a few times. The V call is TRBV7-3, the J call TRBJ2-1, with TRBD2 matching 12 bases. CDR3 length equals 18 residues. Germline assignment: CDR1 SGHTA and CDR2 FQGTGA. Germline trimming cut 5 bases from V and 1 base from J; bases unmatched to any gene: 9. CDR3 coding DNA: TGTGCCAGCAGCCCCATCAGGACTAGCGGGAAGTCCTACAATGAGCAGTTCTTC. Translated, it gives CASSPIRTSGKSYNEQFF.

This clone was recorded only once. The chain is built from TRBV4-1 and TRBJ2-3; 8 bases are a match to TRBD2. CDR1 is MGHRA and CDR2 is YSYEKL in the germline V gene. After removal of 4 bases from V and 2 bases from J, the junction contained 11 bases not matched to a gene. CDR3 length: 17 amino acids. In nucleotides, the CDR3 is TGCGCCAGCAGCCCCTCTGGGGCGGGAGGACACACAGATACGCAGTATTTT. The encoded protein is CASSPSGAGGHTDTQYF.

As regards this clone: One junction end disagrees with the germline gene, perhaps due to a read error. The rearrangement uses TRBV9 and TRBJ1-5; D not certain. The CDR3 runs to 14 residues. Germline V gene sequence: CDR1 SGDLS, CDR2 YYNGEE. The CDR3, as DNA: TGTGCCAGCAGCCCCGGGTATAGCCATCAGCCCCAGCATTTT. Protein sequence: CASSPGYSHQPQHF. Based on the CDR3 plus reference TRBV9 and TRBJ1-5, the full variable domain is DSGVTQTPKHLITATGQRVTLRCSPRSGDLSVYWYQQSLDQGLQFLIQYYNGEERAKGNILERFSAQQFPDLHSELNLSSLELGDSALYFCASSPGYSHQPQHFGDGTRLSIL.

V is TRBV19 and J is TRBJ2-7; 13 nucleotides match TRBD2. Per the germline V gene, CDR1 is LNHDA and CDR2 is SQIVND (reference sequence). V was clipped by 7 bases and J by 2 bases; unmatched bases: 5. The CDR3 consists of 15 residues. The CDR3 nucleotides read TGTGCCAGTAAAACTAGCGGGAGGGACCCCTACGAGCAGTACTTC. Translated, it gives CASKTSGRDPYEQYF. Complete variable domain (other parts from reference TRBV19 and TRBJ2-7): DGGITQSPKYLFRKEGQNVTLSCEQNLNHDAMYWYRQDPGQGLRLIYYSQIVNDFQKGDIAEGYSVSREKKESFPLTVTSAQKNPTAFYLCASKTSGRDPYEQYFGPGTRLTVT.

The CDR3 is CASSQDVGGHQPQHF. CDR3 nucleotide sequence: TGCGCCAGCAGCCAAGATGTAGGGGGTCATCAGCCCCAGCATTTT. This chain joins TRBV4-3 and TRBJ1-5, with D perhaps TRBD1 (6 bases). This CDR3 has 15 amino acids. The germline gives CDR1 LGHNA, CDR2 YSLEER. V was cut by 0 bases and J by 5 bases, with 11 bases left in between.

The rearrangement links TRBV18 to TRBJ1-3, with D possibly matching TRBD1 (6 bases). The CDR3 covers 17 residues. Trimming took off 1 base at V and 0 bases at J, with 13 bases between the two ends. CDR1 KGHSH and CDR2 LQKENI come from the germline V gene. The CDR3 loop reads CASSPLRGISSGNTIYF. CDR3 DNA: TGTGCCAGCTCACCACTCAGGGGAATTTCCTCTGGAAACACCATATATTTT.

This sequence joins TRBV6-2 or TRBV6-3 and TRBJ2-7, with 12 bases matching TRBD2. Germline CDR1 MNHEY, CDR2 SVGEGT. This CDR3 spans 18 amino acids. J gave up 6 bases and V 1 base, and 13 bases lay outside the gene matches. The CDR3 here is CASSYYKNLAGGPCEQYF. CDR3 in DNA: TGTGCCAGCAGTTACTACAAAAACCTAGCGGGAGGGCCGTGCGAGCAGTACTTC.

The genes are TRBV11-3 and TRBJ2-2; TRBD2 matches 9 bases. V shed 5 bases and J 4 bases; nucleotides not matched to a gene: 2. The CDR3 runs to 14 residues. The germline CDR1 and CDR2 sequences are SGHNT and YENEEA. CDR3 protein: CASSGGRVTGELFF. DNA for the CDR3: TGTGCCAGCAGCGGCGGGAGGGTCACCGGGGAGCTGTTTTTT.